Following are 27 T cell receptor beta chains from one sample sequenced in a study of T cell responses to AZD1222 COVID-19 vaccine. TCRdb keeps only in-frame clones here, not all; method: immunoSEQ multiplex PCR. Among roughly 55,000 clones listed, roughly 90% were seen once. The sequences come from peripheral blood, collected on day 0 of AZD1222 vaccination. Receptor source: an adult in good health.

The chain links TRBV6-6 to TRBJ2-1, with 9 nucleotides matching TRBD2. The V segment lost 8 bases and the J segment 4 bases; nucleotides outside the gene matches: 12. The length of the CDR3 is 16 residues. The V gene's germline CDR1 is MNHNY and CDR2 SVGAGI (reference sequence). CDR3 sequence reads: CASRRVAGVGYNEQFF. CDR3 coding DNA: TGTGCCAGCCGACGGGTAGCGGGAGTGGGTTACAATGAGCAGTTCTTC.

The chain recombines TRBV18 with TRBJ1-1; the D is unclear. This CDR3 comprises 12 residues. The V end was cut by 0 bases, the J end by 1 base, with 0 bases between. Germline V gene lookup returns CDR1 KGHSH and CDR2 LQKENI. CDR3: CASSPPNTEAFF. The CDR3 region has the DNA TGTGCCAGCTCACCACCGAACACTGAAGCTTTCTTT.

The V call is TRBV6-5, the J call TRBJ1-1; the D is unclear. The ends were cut back, 7 bases at V and 3 bases at J, with 6 bases in the middle. Germline lookup yields CDR1 MNHEY and CDR2 SVGAGI. This CDR3 comprises 11 residues. In DNA form, the CDR3 reads TGTGCCAGCACCCGGGACACTGAAGCTTTCTTT. The encoded protein is CASTRDTEAFF.

The chain has TRBV6-1 and TRBJ2-2, with D tentatively TRBD1 (6 bases). V was pared by 4 bases and J by 2 bases, with 17 bases between. The CDR3 is 17 residues long. Germline-derived CDR1 and CDR2 are MNHNS and SASEGT. CDR3 residues: CASSAPVAGVNTGELFF. The DNA for the CDR3 is TGTGCCAGCAGTGCCCCGGTCGCAGGGGTTAACACCGGGGAGCTGTTTTTT.

The gene calls are TRBV18 and TRBJ1-2; possible D gene TRBD1, 6 bases. CDR1 KGHSH and CDR2 LQKENI come from the germline V gene. Trimming shortened V by 0 bases and J by 4 bases, and 9 bases separated the two germline ends. This CDR3 region has 14 residues. CDR3 DNA: TGTGCCAGCTCACCACCATCAGGGGCCTATGGCTACACCTTC. As protein: CASSPPSGAYGYTF.

This sequence joins TRBV28 and TRBJ2-1; 12 bases align to TRBD2. Losses at the gene ends were 2 bases for V and 9 bases for J; bases not matched to a gene: 8. This CDR3 has 16 residues. Germline V gene lookup returns CDR1 MDHEN and CDR2 SYDVKM. The CDR3 DNA reads TGTGCCAGCAGTTTAACCGGGACTAGCGGGTCAGGTGAGCAGTTCTTC. As protein: CASSLTGTSGSGEQFF.

The chain joins TRBV7-9 to TRBJ2-3; D uncertain. V shed 3 bases and J shed 0 bases, with 7 bases lying between them. The CDR3 contains 14 residues. In germline, CDR1 is SEHNR, CDR2 FQNEAQ (reference sequence). The CDR3 spells CASSFMVSTDTQYF. CDR3 nucleotide sequence: TGTGCCAGCAGCTTTATGGTTAGCACAGATACGCAGTATTTT.

In the case of this clone: One junction end disagrees with the germline gene, perhaps due to a read error. The CDR3 DNA sequence: TGTGCCAGCAGCCTAGCTAGCGGGAGCTCCTACAATGAGCAGTTCTTC. This translates into CASSLASGSSYNEQFF. J is TRBJ2-1 and V is TRBV11-1, with 10 bases fitting TRBD2. The CDR3 length is 16 residues. In germline, CDR1 is SGHAT, CDR2 FQDESV (reference sequence).

This clone showed up just a few times. The genes are TRBV18 and TRBJ2-3; 7 bases agree with TRBD2. The CDR3 sequence is 16 residues long. Trimming at V came to 1 base and at J to 5 bases, leaving 9 bases not matched to a gene. Per the germline V gene, CDR1 is KGHSH and CDR2 is LQKENI. CDR3 loop: CASSPLGGSSGDTQYF. The CDR3 coding sequence is TGTGCCAGCTCACCACTTGGCGGGAGCAGCGGAGATACGCAGTATTTT.

The CDR3 spells CASSDRDRAGGTEAFF. The CDR3 DNA reads as TGTGCCAGCAGCGACCGGGACAGGGCTGGAGGGACTGAAGCTTTCTTT. The chain couples TRBV9 to TRBJ1-1; 9 bases fit TRBD1. Germline CDR1 SGDLS, CDR2 YYNGEE. The J segment lost 5 bases and the V segment lost 3 bases, leaving 11 bases of the junction unmatched. The CDR3 extends over 16 amino acids.

This sequence joins TRBV11-2 and TRBJ1-2; 7 positions agree with TRBD1. CDR3 length: 17 amino acids. After removal of 6 bases from V and 3 bases from J, the junction contained 16 bases not matched to a gene. The germline CDR1 and CDR2 sequences are SGHAT and FQNNGV. The CDR3 region is CASRIRGQGRFYYGYTF. The CDR3 region has the DNA TGTGCCAGCAGAATAAGGGGGCAGGGACGGTTTTACTATGGCTACACCTTC.

V and J are TRBV2 and TRBJ2-5; D is unresolved. Trimming removed 2 bases from V and 5 bases from J, with 12 bases in between. This CDR3 spans 14 amino acids. Looked up from germline, CDR1 is SNHLY and CDR2 is FYNNEI. CDR3 bases: TGTGCCAGCAGTGAATCCCTAGTACTCGAGACCCAGTACTTC. It is translated as CASSESLVLETQYF.

The chain links TRBV27 to TRBJ1-2; D perhaps matches TRBD1 (5 bases). This CDR3 spans 16 amino acids. Trimming removed 1 base from V and 4 bases from J, with 16 bases in between. The germline V gene has CDR1 MNHEY and CDR2 SMNVEV (reference sequence). The CDR3 reads CASSLYLGGRFYGYTF. In DNA form, the CDR3 reads TGTGCCAGCAGTTTATATCTGGGGGGAAGATTCTATGGCTACACCTTC.

This clone was picked up one time. V usage is TRBV28 and J usage is TRBJ1-5; 9 bases align to TRBD1. Germline values: CDR1 MDHEN, CDR2 SYDVKM. V lost 5 bases to trimming and J lost 1 base; unmatched junction nucleotides: 9. The CDR3 sequence is 17 residues long. DNA of the CDR3: TGTGCCAGCAGTAGATATACAGGGGGCCCCAGCAATCAGCCCCAGCATTTT. Amino acids: CASSRYTGGPSNQPQHF.

The chain recombines TRBV7-8 with TRBJ1-1; the D is unclear. Per germline, CDR1 SGHVS and CDR2 FQNEAQ. This CDR3 is built from 13 residues. The V and J ends lost 2 bases and 1 base respectively, with 5 bases between them. The CDR3 reads CASSLRANTEAFF. CDR3 bases: TGTGCCAGCAGCTTACGAGCGAACACTGAAGCTTTCTTT.

The J gene is TRBJ1-2, the V gene TRBV10-3; no definite D call. Between the trimmed V and J ends, which lost 8 bases and 1 base, there was a span of 14 bases. The CDR3 is 14 residues long. Per germline, CDR1 ENHRY and CDR2 SYGVKD. The CDR3 DNA reads TGTGCCATCGCGAGGGCGATAAATAACTATGGCTACACCTTC. Translated: CAIARAINNYGYTF.

This chain uses TRBV30 with TRBJ1-1; 7 bases agree with TRBD1. The CDR3 is 15 residues long. Germline loops: CDR1 GTSNPN, CDR2 SVGIG (reference sequence). The ends lost 3 bases at V and 2 bases at J; junction bases unmatched: 9. The CDR3 reads CAWRGNRGFNTEAFF. The CDR3 region has the DNA TGTGCCTGGAGAGGCAACAGGGGCTTTAACACTGAAGCTTTCTTT.

The chain recombines TRBV5-1 with TRBJ1-4, with 8 bases lining up with TRBD1. This CDR3 has 16 residues. V dropped 5 bases and J dropped 2; count of bases not matched to a gene: 8. The germline V gene has CDR1 SGHRS and CDR2 YFSETQ. The CDR3 is CASRESTGGTNEKLFF. DNA for the CDR3: TGCGCCAGCAGAGAATCTACAGGGGGGACTAATGAAAAACTGTTTTTT.

V and J are TRBV7-2 and TRBJ2-7, with D possibly TRBD1 on 6 matching bases. The germline gives CDR1 SGHTA, CDR2 FQGNSA. This CDR3 spans 14 amino acids. V lost 6 bases, J lost 6 bases, and 18 bases lay in between. The DNA of the CDR3 is TGTGCCAGCAGTTTAACCGAAAGGGACACCGAGCAGTACTTC. Protein: CASSLTERDTEQYF. Variable domain in full (rest from reference TRBV7-2 and TRBJ2-7): GAGVSQSPSNKVTEKGKDVELRCDPISGHTALYWYRQSLGQGLEFLIYFQGNSAPDKSGLPSDRFSAERTGGSVSTLTIQRTQQEDSAVYLCASSLTERDTEQYFGPGTRLTVT.

This clone was observed a few times. V is TRBV19 and J is TRBJ2-2, with 9 positions matching TRBD1. Germline V gene lookup returns CDR1 LNHDA and CDR2 SQIVND (reference sequence). The CDR3 is made up of 14 amino acids. The ends lost 9 bases at V and 8 bases at J; junction bases unmatched: 10. Here the CDR3 DNA reads TGTGCCAGCAGGGACAGGGAGGGTCTTGGGGAGCTGTTTTTT. It specifies CASRDREGLGELFF.

The chain combines TRBV5-1 with TRBJ1-2, with TRBD1 matching over 9 bases. V shed 1 base and J 0 bases; nucleotides not matched to a gene: 10. Germline loops: CDR1 SGHRS, CDR2 YFSETQ. This CDR3 contains 18 residues. Written as DNA, the CDR3 is TGCGCCAGCAGCTTGTCTGGGACAGGGTATTCCGCTAACTATGGCTACACCTTC. Its translation is CASSLSGTGYSANYGYTF.

The chain is built from TRBV28 and TRBJ2-7; 7 bases are a match to TRBD2. Germline CDR1 MDHEN, CDR2 SYDVKM. This CDR3 contains 15 residues. V lost 3 bases to trimming and J lost 1 base; unmatched junction nucleotides: 6. CDR3 nucleotides: TGTGCCAGCAGTTTTGTGGGAGGGCCTTCCTACGAGCAGTACTTC. Translation gives CASSFVGGPSYEQYF.

This sequence joins TRBV5-5 and TRBJ1-5; D not certain. CDR3 length: 15 residues. V was shortened by 5 bases and J by 4 bases, with 16 bases between the two germline ends. CDR1 and CDR2 from the germline V gene are SGHKS and YYEKEE (reference sequence). The CDR3: CASSPSPGRNQPQHF. For the CDR3, the DNA is TGTGCCAGCAGTCCGAGCCCCGGTAGGAATCAGCCCCAGCATTTT.

To note about this clone: An end of the junction does not agree with germline; a read error may underlie this. The genes are TRBV15 and TRBJ2-1, with 8 positions matching TRBD2. There are 17 residues in the CDR3. Germline loops: CDR1 LNHNV, CDR2 YYDKDF (reference sequence). CDR3 amino acids: CATSRGPTSGSFNEQFF. DNA of the CDR3: TGTGCCACCAGCAGAGGCCCCACTAGCGGCTCCTTCAATGAGCAGTTCTTC.

The rearrangement uses TRBV19 and TRBJ2-4, with D possibly TRBD2 on 5 matching bases. Between the trimmed V and J ends, which lost 8 bases and 0 bases, there was a span of 8 bases. Germline V CDR1 and CDR2: LNHDA, SQIVND (reference sequence). The CDR3 loop spans 13 amino acids. CDR3 amino acids: CASLGVAKNIQYF. CDR3 nucleotides: TGTGCCAGTCTCGGGGTAGCCAAAAACATTCAGTACTTC.

The V call is TRBV7-2, the J call TRBJ2-1; 9 bases map to TRBD2. The germline gives CDR1 SGHTA, CDR2 FQGNSA. The CDR3 has 13 residues. V was clipped by 2 bases and J by 10 bases; unmatched bases: 3. The CDR3 coding sequence is TGTGCCAGCAGCTTAATGGCGGGGGGGGAGCAGTTCTTC. Its protein product is CASSLMAGGEQFF.

This chain joins TRBV10-2 and TRBJ1-1; D gene unclear. CDR3 length: 13 residues. CDR1 and CDR2 from the germline V gene are WSHSY and SAAADI. The V and J ends lost 7 bases and 4 bases respectively, with 13 bases between them. The CDR3 DNA is TGCGCCAGCAAAACAGAGAGAGTCACTGAAGCTTTCTTT. Translated, it gives CASKTERVTEAFF.